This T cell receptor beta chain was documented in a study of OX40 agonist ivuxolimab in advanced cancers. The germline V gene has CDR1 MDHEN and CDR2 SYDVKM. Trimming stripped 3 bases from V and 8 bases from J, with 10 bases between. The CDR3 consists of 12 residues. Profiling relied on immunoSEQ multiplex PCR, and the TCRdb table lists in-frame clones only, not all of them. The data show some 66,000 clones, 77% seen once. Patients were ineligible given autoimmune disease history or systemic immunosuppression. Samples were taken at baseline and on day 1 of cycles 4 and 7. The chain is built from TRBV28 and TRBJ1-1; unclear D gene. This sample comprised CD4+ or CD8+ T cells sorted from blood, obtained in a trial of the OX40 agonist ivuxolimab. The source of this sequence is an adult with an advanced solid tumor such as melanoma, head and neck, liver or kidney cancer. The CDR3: CASSFSQSEAFF. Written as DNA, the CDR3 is TGTGCCAGCAGTTTTTCTCAATCGGAAGCTTTCTTT.